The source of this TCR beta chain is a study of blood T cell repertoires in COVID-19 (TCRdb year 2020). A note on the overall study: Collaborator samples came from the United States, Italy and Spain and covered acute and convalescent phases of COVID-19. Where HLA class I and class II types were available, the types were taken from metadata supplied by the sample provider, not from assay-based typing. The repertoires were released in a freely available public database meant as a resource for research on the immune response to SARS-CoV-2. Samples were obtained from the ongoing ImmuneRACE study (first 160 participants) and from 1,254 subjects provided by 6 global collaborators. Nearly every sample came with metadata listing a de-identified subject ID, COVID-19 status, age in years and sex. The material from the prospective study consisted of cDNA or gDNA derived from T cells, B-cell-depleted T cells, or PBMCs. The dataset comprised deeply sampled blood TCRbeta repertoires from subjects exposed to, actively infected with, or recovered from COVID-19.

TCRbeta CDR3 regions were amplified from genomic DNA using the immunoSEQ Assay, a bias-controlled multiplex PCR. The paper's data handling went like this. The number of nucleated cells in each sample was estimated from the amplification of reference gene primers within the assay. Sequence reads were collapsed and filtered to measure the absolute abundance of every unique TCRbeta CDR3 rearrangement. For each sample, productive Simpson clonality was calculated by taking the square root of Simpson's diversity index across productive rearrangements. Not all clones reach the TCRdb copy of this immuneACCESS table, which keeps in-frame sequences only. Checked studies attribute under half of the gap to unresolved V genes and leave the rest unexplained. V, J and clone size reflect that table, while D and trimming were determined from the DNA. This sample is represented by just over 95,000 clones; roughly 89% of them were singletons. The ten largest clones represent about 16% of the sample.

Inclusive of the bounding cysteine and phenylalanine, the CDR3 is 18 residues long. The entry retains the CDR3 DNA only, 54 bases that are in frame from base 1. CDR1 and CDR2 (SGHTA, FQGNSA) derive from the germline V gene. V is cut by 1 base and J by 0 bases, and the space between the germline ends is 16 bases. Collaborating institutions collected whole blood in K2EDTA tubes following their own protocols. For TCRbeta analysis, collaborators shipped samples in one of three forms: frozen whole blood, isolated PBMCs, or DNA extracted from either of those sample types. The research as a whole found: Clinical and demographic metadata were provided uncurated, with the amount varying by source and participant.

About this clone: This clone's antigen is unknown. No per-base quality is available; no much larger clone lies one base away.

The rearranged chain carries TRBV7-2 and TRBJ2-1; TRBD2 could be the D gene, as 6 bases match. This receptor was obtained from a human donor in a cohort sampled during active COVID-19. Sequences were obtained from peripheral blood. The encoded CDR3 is CASSLDGGVFSSYNEQFF. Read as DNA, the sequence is TGTGCCAGCAGCTTAGACGGGGGTGTTTTCAGCTCCTACAATGAGCAGTTCTTC.